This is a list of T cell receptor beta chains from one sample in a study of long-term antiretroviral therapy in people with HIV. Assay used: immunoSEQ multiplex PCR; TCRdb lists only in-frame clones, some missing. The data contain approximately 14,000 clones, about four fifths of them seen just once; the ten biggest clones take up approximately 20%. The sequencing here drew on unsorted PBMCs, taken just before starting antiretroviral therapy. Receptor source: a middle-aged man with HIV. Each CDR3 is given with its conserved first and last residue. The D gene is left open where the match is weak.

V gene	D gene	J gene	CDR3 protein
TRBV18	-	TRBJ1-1	CASSPSKVFEAFF
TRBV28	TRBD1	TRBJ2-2	CASSYRGRNTGELFF
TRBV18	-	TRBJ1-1	CASSPNRAGSHGTLNTEAFF
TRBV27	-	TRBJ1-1	CASKTQGYGTEAFF
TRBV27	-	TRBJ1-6	CASSLFTTTNSPLHF
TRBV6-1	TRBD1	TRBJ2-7	CASSPGQGLYEQYF
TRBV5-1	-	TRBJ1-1	CASSLANSGDTEAFF
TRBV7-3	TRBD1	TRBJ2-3	CASSLGQGYTDTQYF
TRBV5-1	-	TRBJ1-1	CASSFTAPMNTEAFF
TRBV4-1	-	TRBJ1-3	CASSQGLSGNTIYF
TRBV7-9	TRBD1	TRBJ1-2	CASSHRDRAGLNYGYTF
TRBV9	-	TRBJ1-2	CASSVDSGIYGYTF
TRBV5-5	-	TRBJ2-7	CASSLAAGRVSYEQYF
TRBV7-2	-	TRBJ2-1	CASSLGLLPNEQFF
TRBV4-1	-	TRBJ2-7	CASSQDYPGPYEQYF
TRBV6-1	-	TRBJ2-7	CASSVSREQYF
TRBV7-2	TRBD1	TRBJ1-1	CASSRIPGQGAGTEAFF
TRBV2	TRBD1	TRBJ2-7	CARDRARGSYEQYF
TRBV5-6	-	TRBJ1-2	CASSLGTAHGWGYTF
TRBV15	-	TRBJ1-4	CATSRDIAGGSAGEKLFF
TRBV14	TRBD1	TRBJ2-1	CASSQRGTGTWYEQFF
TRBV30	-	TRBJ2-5	CAWSVVGEETQYF
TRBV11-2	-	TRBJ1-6	CASSFSQGNNSPLHF
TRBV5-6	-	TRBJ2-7	CASSGVEGSYEQYF
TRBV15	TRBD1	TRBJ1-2	CATSSGPGQRLKGYTF
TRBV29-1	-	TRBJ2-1	CSVVPTSSGTGDEQFF
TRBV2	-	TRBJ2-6	CARTAEGSGANVLTF
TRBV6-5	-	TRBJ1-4	CASSYSGGASNEKLFF
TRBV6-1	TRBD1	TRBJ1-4	CASRDRVENEKLFF
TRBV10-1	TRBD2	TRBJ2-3	CASSVASGSMADTQYF
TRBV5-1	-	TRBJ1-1	CASSLGHHTEAFF
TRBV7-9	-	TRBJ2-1	CASSLTLRGNNEQFF
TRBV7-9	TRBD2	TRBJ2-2	CASSPGGLAVLTGELFF
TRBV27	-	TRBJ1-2	CASSPRRSADGYTF
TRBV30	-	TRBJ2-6	CAWSGFQEHGANVLTF
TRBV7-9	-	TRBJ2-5	CASSFGRGQETQYF
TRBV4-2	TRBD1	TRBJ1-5	CASSQNRGLEPQHF
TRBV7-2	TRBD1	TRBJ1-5	CASSSSTDREGQPQHF
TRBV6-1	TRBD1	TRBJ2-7	CASYSGGGEQYF
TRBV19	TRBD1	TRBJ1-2	CASATTGNYGYTF
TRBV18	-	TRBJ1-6	CASSPGQNSPLHF